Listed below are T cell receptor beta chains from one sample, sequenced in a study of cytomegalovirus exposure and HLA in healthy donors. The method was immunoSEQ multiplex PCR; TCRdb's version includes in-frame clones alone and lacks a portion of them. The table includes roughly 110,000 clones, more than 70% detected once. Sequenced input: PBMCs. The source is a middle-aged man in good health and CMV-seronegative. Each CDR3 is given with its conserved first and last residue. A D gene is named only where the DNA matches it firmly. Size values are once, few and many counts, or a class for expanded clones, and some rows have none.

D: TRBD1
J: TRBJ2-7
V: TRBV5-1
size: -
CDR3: CASSSENRGIDEQYF
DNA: TGCGCCAGCAGCTCGGAAAACAGGGGCATTGACGAGCAGTACTTC

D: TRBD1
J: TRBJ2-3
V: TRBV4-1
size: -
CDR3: CASSQTSPGTGTSVTDTQYF
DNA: TGCGCCAGCAGCCAGACTTCCCCCGGGACAGGGACCTCGGTGACAGATACGCAGTATTTT

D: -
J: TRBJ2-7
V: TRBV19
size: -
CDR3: CASQRSGLGYEQYF
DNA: TGTGCCAGCCAGCGCTCCGGACTTGGCTACGAGCAGTACTTC

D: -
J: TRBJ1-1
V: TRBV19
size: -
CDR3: CASSKGESRTEAFF
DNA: TGTGCCAGTAGTAAAGGGGAATCGAGGACTGAAGCTTTCTTT

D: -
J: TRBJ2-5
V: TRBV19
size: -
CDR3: CASRKQGLGQETQYF
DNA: TGTGCCAGTAGGAAGCAGGGTTTGGGGCAAGAGACCCAGTACTTC

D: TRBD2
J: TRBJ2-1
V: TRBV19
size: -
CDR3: CASSIGFGGPGGYEQFF
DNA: TGTGCCAGTAGTATAGGGTTCGGGGGGCCGGGAGGGTATGAGCAGTTCTTC

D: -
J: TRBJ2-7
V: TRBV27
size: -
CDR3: CASSPYPRYEQYF
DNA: TGTGCCAGCAGTCCCTACCCCAGGTACGAGCAGTACTTC

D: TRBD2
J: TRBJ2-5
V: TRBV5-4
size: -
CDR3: CASSLGGGDQETQYF
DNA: TGTGCCAGCAGCTTGGGGGGGGGAGACCAAGAGACCCAGTACTTC

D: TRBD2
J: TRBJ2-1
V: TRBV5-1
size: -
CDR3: CASSLVLAGAQEQFF
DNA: TGCGCCAGCAGCTTGGTTCTAGCGGGGGCCCAGGAGCAGTTCTTC

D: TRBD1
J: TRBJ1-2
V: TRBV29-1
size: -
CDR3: CSAVHRTGQVGYTF
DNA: TGCAGCGCCGTACACCGGACAGGGCAGGTTGGCTACACCTTC

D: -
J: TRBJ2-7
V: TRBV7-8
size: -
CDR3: CASSLEAGITYEQYF
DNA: TGTGCCAGCAGCTTAGAGGCAGGGATCACCTACGAGCAGTACTTC

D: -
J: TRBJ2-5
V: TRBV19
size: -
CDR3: CASSGTGGIGETQYF
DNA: TGTGCCAGTAGTGGGACGGGGGGCATCGGGGAGACCCAGTACTTC

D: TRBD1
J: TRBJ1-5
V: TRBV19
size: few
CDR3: CASSIVTGGVCQPQHF
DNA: TGTGCCAGTAGTATAGTTACAGGGGGGGTGTGTCAGCCCCAGCATTTT

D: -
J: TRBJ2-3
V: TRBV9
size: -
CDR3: CASSPGTSTDTQYF
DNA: TGTGCCAGCAGCCCCGGGACTAGCACAGATACGCAGTATTTT

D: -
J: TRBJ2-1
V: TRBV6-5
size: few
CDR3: CASSYSDRGPYNEQFF
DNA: TGTGCCAGCAGTTATTCGGACAGAGGGCCCTACAATGAGCAGTTCTTC

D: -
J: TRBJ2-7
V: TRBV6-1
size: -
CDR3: CASSGHWRGLPSYEQYF
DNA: TGTGCCAGCAGTGGACACTGGAGGGGGCTTCCCTCCTACGAGCAGTACTTC

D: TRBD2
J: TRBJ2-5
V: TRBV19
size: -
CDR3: CASSKTIGTSGVQETQYF
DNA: TGTGCCAGTAGTAAAACTATCGGGACTAGCGGGGTCCAAGAGACCCAGTACTTC

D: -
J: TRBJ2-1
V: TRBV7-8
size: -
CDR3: CASSLGAQVWFF
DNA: TGTGCCAGCAGCTTAGGAGCCCAGGTCTGGTTCTTC

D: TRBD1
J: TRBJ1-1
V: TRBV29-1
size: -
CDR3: CSVGGTGVGEAFF
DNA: TGCAGCGTTGGGGGGACAGGGGTAGGTGAAGCTTTCTTT

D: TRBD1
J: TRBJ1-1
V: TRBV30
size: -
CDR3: CAWSPRGVETEAFF
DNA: TGTGCCTGGAGTCCCAGGGGGGTGGAAACTGAAGCTTTCTTT

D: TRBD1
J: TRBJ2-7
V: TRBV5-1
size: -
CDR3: CASSSDRGPPYEQYF
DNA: TGCGCCAGCAGCTCAGACAGGGGTCCCCCCTACGAGCAGTACTTC

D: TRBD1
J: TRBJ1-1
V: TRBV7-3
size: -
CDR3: CASSLTGQRTEAFF
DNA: TGTGCCAGCAGCTTAACGGGACAGCGTACTGAAGCTTTCTTT

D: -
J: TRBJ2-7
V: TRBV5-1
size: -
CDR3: CASSLRVSAGPGHHEQYF
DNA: TGCGCCAGCAGCTTGAGAGTGTCGGCGGGGCCAGGGCACCACGAGCAGTACTTC